Below, 24 T cell receptor beta chains from the same sample are listed, as sequenced in a study of shared clonotypes between healthy human individuals. Here immunoSEQ multiplex PCR was the method, and the copy in TCRdb shows in-frame clones only, minus some. This table has hundreds of thousands of clones, around 76% appearing once. The sample was PBMCs. These receptors all come from a woman aged 40 to 49 in good health. Some clones in this sample may be carry-over from other donors' samples.

The chain uses TRBV6-4 and TRBJ2-1, with D perhaps TRBD2 (6 bases). CDR3 size: 16 residues. Germline V gene lookup returns CDR1 MRHNA and CDR2 SNTAGT. Trimming took 6 bases from V and 7 from J, leaving 22 bases between them. CDR3 nucleotide sequence: TGTGCCAGCAGCCCCAAAGAGGCGGGAAAGGATAATGAGCAGTTCTTC. Translated, it gives CASSPKEAGKDNEQFF.

Here the CDR3 reads CASSPAGLASRHQLYEQYF. The CDR3 DNA reads TGTGCCAGCAGTCCTGCCGGACTAGCGTCCCGTCACCAGCTCTACGAGCAGTACTTC. The J gene is TRBJ2-7, the V gene TRBV27; 9 nucleotides align to TRBD2. Germline CDR1 is MNHEY and CDR2 is SMNVEV (reference sequence). This CDR3 comprises 19 residues. The trim removed 5 bases at V and 3 bases at J, leaving 20 bases unmatched.

This clone was seen more than once but under ten times. The V gene is TRBV7-9, the J gene TRBJ2-3; no clear D. CDR1 and CDR2 from the germline V gene are SEHNR and FQNEAQ (reference sequence). The CDR3 consists of 14 residues. Trimming removed 5 bases from V and 4 bases from J, with 13 bases in between. CDR3 sequence (DNA): TGTGCCAGCAGCCCCCACGGAAATCCAGATACGCAGTATTTT. It yields the protein CASSPHGNPDTQYF.

V is TRBV4-2 and J is TRBJ1-2; D unclear. Germline CDR1 and CDR2: LGHNA and YNFKEQ. CDR3 length: 14 amino acids. V was shortened by 0 bases and J by 4 bases, with 9 bases between the two germline ends. In nucleotides, the CDR3 is TGTGCCAGCAGCCAAGATAGGTTAGCCTATGGCTACACCTTC. This encodes CASSQDRLAYGYTF.

The chain combines TRBV11-2 with TRBJ2-2, with 10 bases identical to TRBD2. Trimming took 5 bases from V and 5 from J; bases not matched to a gene: 8. Germline CDR1 and CDR2: SGHAT and FQNNGV. The CDR3 extends over 16 amino acids. The CDR3 sequence is CASSPLAGVSTGELFF. The CDR3, as DNA: TGTGCCAGCAGCCCCCTAGCGGGAGTCTCTACCGGGGAGCTGTTTTTT.

The chain links TRBV18 to TRBJ2-2; 7 nucleotides match TRBD1. The trim removed 1 base at V and 1 base at J, leaving 0 bases unmatched. The CDR3 runs 15 residues. The germline V gene has CDR1 KGHSH and CDR2 LQKENI. The CDR3 spells CASSPRQGNTGELFF. The CDR3 region has the DNA TGTGCCAGCTCACCACGACAGGGGAACACCGGGGAGCTGTTTTTT.

The gene calls are TRBV9 and TRBJ2-7; TRBD1 matches at 9 bases. V lost 6 bases to trimming and J lost 3 bases; unmatched junction nucleotides: 7. Germline lookup yields CDR1 SGDLS and CDR2 YYNGEE. The length of the CDR3 is 14 residues. The CDR3 protein is CASIWTGELYEQYF. The CDR3 DNA sequence: TGTGCCAGCATCTGGACAGGGGAACTCTACGAGCAGTACTTC.

This clone has more than one count but fewer than ten. This chain uses TRBV9 with TRBJ2-6; no definite D call. Germline CDR1 SGDLS, CDR2 YYNGEE. V was shortened by 5 bases and J by 4 bases, with 10 bases between the two germline ends. The CDR3 extends over 14 amino acids. The CDR3 bases are TGTGCCAGCAGGCCGAGCCCGGGGGCCAACGTCCTGACTTTC. Its translation is CASRPSPGANVLTF.

In this sample, this clone turned up a few times. The chain has TRBV18 and TRBJ1-5; D gene ambiguous. The CDR3 consists of 13 residues. V lost 3 bases and J lost 3, with 6 bases in between. Germline V gene data show CDR1 as KGHSH and CDR2 as LQKENI. CDR3 amino acids: CASSPQVNQPQHF. CDR3 in DNA: TGTGCCAGCTCACCCCAGGTCAATCAGCCCCAGCATTTT.

Only a few counts were recorded for this clone. The chain has TRBV23-1 and TRBJ2-7; tentative D call: TRBD1 (6 bases). TRBV23-1 belongs to the ORF category, with a function that is uncertain. This CDR3 spans 14 amino acids. The V and J ends lost 6 bases and 1 base respectively, with 13 bases between them. This CDR3 is CASSPTTGSYEQYF. The CDR3 region has the DNA TGCGCCAGCAGCCCTACGACAGGTTCCTACGAGCAGTACTTC.

Turning to this clone: A much larger clone differs by one base, so this may be a read error. The chain uses TRBV5-6 and TRBJ2-7; D could derive from TRBD1 or TRBD2 (5 bases each). This CDR3 is 13 amino acids long. V lost 0 bases to trimming and J lost 8 bases, with 12 bases between them. The germline V gene encodes CDR1 SGHDT and CDR2 YYEEEE. Here the CDR3 DNA reads TGTGCCAGCAGCTTGGACCGGGACGGCAAGCAGTACTTC. Translated, it gives CASSLDRDGKQYF.

The genes are TRBV28 and TRBJ1-2, with 8 bases identical to TRBD1. In germline, CDR1 is MDHEN, CDR2 SYDVKM. V lost 3 bases to trimming and J lost 7 bases; unmatched junction nucleotides: 4. This CDR3 is 13 amino acids long. The CDR3 here is CASSFRGRSGYTF. CDR3 bases: TGTGCCAGCAGTTTCAGGGGGCGCAGTGGCTACACCTTC.

This clone occurred a few times. The chain employs TRBV5-1 and TRBJ1-1; tentative D call: TRBD1 (5 bases). V shed 4 bases and J shed 1 base, with 14 bases lying between them. CDR3 size: 15 residues. Germline V gene sequence: CDR1 SGHRS, CDR2 YFSETQ. CDR3 sequence: CASSPQTVRNTEAFF. CDR3 bases: TGCGCCAGCAGCCCTCAGACAGTTCGGAACACTGAAGCTTTCTTT. The whole variable domain, filled in from reference TRBV5-1 and TRBJ1-1, reads KAGVTQTPRYLIKTRGQQVTLSCSPISGHRSVSWYQQTPGQGLQFLFEYFSETQRNKGNFPGRFSGRQFSNSRSEMNVSTLELGDSALYLCASSPQTVRNTEAFFGQGTRLTVV.

For this clone: A much larger clonotype is one base distant, so this may be a read error. The conserved closing phenylalanine or tryptophan is absent in this CDR3, likely reflecting a read error. The V and J genes are TRBV30 and TRBJ1-2; no clear D. The length of the CDR3 is 10 residues. Germline CDR1 is GTSNPN and CDR2 is SVGIG (reference sequence). With 3 bases removed from V and 7 bases from J, the gap between germline ends came to 6 bases. The CDR3 nucleotides are TGTGCCTGGAGGAAAGGTGGCTACACCCTC. It is translated as CAWRKGGYTL.

This clone was picked up a small number of times. This chain uses TRBV27 with TRBJ1-1; D is uncertain. Germline CDR1 and CDR2: MNHEY and SMNVEV (reference sequence). Trimming removed 4 bases from V and 0 bases from J, with 15 bases in between. The CDR3 spans 16 residues. In nucleotides, the CDR3 is TGTGCCAGCAGTTATAGGAACGGCCCGCTGAACACTGAAGCTTTCTTT. This gives the protein CASSYRNGPLNTEAFF.

CDR3 residues: CASSQEQGMYGYTF. CDR3 in DNA: TGCGCCAGCAGCCAAGAACAGGGGATGTATGGCTACACCTTC. This chain joins TRBV5-1 and TRBJ1-2; 7 nucleotides align to TRBD1. The CDR3 length is 14 residues. The germline V gene has CDR1 SGHRS and CDR2 YFSETQ. The ends lost 4 bases at V and 5 bases at J; junction bases unmatched: 8.

CDR3 nucleotide sequence: TGTGCCTGGGGGAGACTAGCGGGAGTGGGGTCAGATACGCAGTATTTT. This encodes CAWGRLAGVGSDTQYF. The chain carries TRBV30 and TRBJ2-3, with 12 nucleotides matching TRBD2. This CDR3 comprises 16 residues. Germline CDR1 reads GTSNPN; CDR2 reads SVGIG (reference sequence). V was clipped by 5 bases and J by 4 bases; unmatched bases: 10.

J is TRBJ1-4 and V is TRBV9; D gene unclear. The CDR3 length is 15 residues. The V gene lost 2 bases and the J gene lost 5 bases, with 13 bases spanning the gap. Germline V gives CDR1 SGDLS, CDR2 YYNGEE. The CDR3 sequence is CASSVGGGLNEKLFF. CDR3 nucleotide sequence: TGTGCCAGCAGCGTGGGTGGCGGACTAAATGAAAAACTGTTTTTT.

This clone was seen many times. Within the sample, other DNA sequences also encode this same CDR3. The rearrangement uses TRBV5-1 and TRBJ2-5; D might be TRBD2 (6 bases). CDR1 and CDR2 (germline): SGHRS, YFSETQ. The CDR3 is 14 residues long. V was clipped by 6 bases and J by 4 bases, with 16 bases between them. The CDR3 region has the DNA TGCGCCAGCACTTCGGGCTCCGGGGGAGAGACCCAGTACTTC. This encodes CASTSGSGGETQYF.

V gene TRBV9 combines with J gene TRBJ1-3, with a weak D call TRBD1 (6 bases). This CDR3 contains 16 residues. Germline V gene data show CDR1 as SGDLS and CDR2 as YYNGEE. V lost 3 bases and J lost 0, with 13 bases in between. CDR3 protein: CASSGGTPNSGNTIYF. CDR3 nucleotide sequence: TGTGCCAGCAGCGGGGGGACACCTAACTCTGGAAACACCATATATTTT.

The rearrangement uses TRBV9 and TRBJ2-3; D may be TRBD2 (5 bases). Germline loops: CDR1 SGDLS, CDR2 YYNGEE. V was trimmed by 2 bases and J by 1 base, leaving 11 bases between them. CDR3 length: 15 amino acids. CDR3 sequence: CASSVMERGTDTQYF. In DNA, the CDR3 is TGTGCCAGCAGCGTCATGGAGAGGGGCACAGATACGCAGTATTTT.

The chain is built from TRBV2 and TRBJ2-1, with D perhaps TRBD2 (6 bases). Germline V gene data show CDR1 as SNHLY and CDR2 as FYNNEI. The V end lost 1 base, the J end lost 10 bases, and 11 bases lay between the germline ends. This CDR3 comprises 13 residues. The CDR3 here is CASSEVWAGEQFF. In nucleotides, the CDR3 is TGTGCCAGCAGTGAAGTTTGGGCGGGAGAGCAGTTCTTC. The full variable domain, rest sourced from reference TRBV2 and TRBJ2-1, is EPEVTQTPSHQVTQMGQEVILRCVPISNHLYFYWYRQILGQKVEFLVSFYNNEISEKSEIFDDQFSVERPDGSNFTLKIRSTKLEDSAMYFCASSEVWAGEQFFGPGTRLTVL.

V is TRBV4-1 and J is TRBJ2-7, with 12 bases identical to TRBD2. V lost 4 bases and J lost 9; bases outside the gene matches: 10. Germline V gives CDR1 MGHRA, CDR2 YSYEKL. The CDR3 loop spans 15 amino acids. CDR3: CASSPGLAGRLGQYF. The DNA for the CDR3 is TGCGCCAGCAGCCCCGGACTAGCGGGAAGACTTGGGCAGTACTTC.

Notes on this clone: This likely stems from a read error, as it lies one base from a far larger clone. The gene calls are TRBV2 and TRBJ2-5; TRBD2 agrees at 8 bases. The end of the DNA fits TRBJ2-7 better, so the J call may be wrong. This CDR3 region has 15 residues. Germline CDR1 and CDR2: SNHLY and FYNNEI. The CDR3 coding sequence is TGTACCAGCAGTGACGTCACTAGCGGCTCCTACGAGCAGTACTTC. This gives the protein CTSSDVTSGSYEQYF.